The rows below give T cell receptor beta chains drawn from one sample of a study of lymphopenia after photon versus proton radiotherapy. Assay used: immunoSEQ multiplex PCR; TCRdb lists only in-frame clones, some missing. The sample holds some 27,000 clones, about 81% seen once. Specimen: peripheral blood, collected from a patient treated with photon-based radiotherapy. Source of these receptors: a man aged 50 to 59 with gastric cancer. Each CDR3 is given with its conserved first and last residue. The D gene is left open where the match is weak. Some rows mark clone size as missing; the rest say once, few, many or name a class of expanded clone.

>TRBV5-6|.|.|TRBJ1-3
CASSRLGPGNTIYF
TGTGCCAGCAGCCGCTTGGGTCCTGGAAACACCATATATTTT
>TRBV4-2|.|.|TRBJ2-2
CASSLPGELFF
TGTGCCAGCAGCCTGCCCGGGGAGCTGTTTTTT
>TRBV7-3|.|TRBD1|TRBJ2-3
CASSLKGPGQSTDTQYF
TGTGCCAGCAGCTTAAAGGGTCCGGGACAGAGCACAGATACGCAGTATTTT
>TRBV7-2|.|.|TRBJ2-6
CASSLRQPGANVLTF
TGTGCCAGCAGCTTAAGGCAGCCTGGGGCCAACGTCCTGACTTTC
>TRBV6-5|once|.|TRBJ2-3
CASSSGAGTTDTQYF
TGTGCCAGCAGTTCGGGTGCGGGGACCACAGATACGCAGTATTTT
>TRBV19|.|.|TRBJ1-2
CASSESDYYGYTF
TGTGCCAGTAGTGAGTCAGACTACTATGGCTACACCTTC
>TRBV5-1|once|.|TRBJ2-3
CASSLESVFRTDTQYF
TGCGCCAGCAGCTTGGAATCAGTATTCCGCACAGATACGCAGTATTTT
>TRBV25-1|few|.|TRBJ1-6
CASSEQGDSPLHF
TGTGCCAGCAGTGAACAGGGAGATTCACCCCTCCACTTT
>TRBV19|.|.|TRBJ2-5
CASKAPEQETQYF
TGTGCCAGTAAAGCCCCAGAACAAGAGACCCAGTACTTC
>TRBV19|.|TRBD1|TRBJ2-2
CASRQGALTGELFF
TGTGCCAGTAGACAGGGGGCGCTTACCGGGGAGCTGTTTTTT
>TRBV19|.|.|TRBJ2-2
CASHRSSRGNTGELFF
TGTGCCAGTCACCGATCTTCGCGGGGGAACACCGGGGAGCTGTTTTTT
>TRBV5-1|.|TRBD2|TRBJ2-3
CASSWRGTSATSTDTQYF
TGCGCCAGCAGCTGGCGTGGGACTAGCGCGACTAGCACAGATACGCAGTATTTT
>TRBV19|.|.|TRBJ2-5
CASSIQGGRETQYF
TGTGCCAGTAGTATCCAGGGGGGCCGGGAGACCCAGTACTTC
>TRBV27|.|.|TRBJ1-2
CASRAGLRYNYGYTF
TGTGCCAGCAGAGCCGGACTGAGATATAACTATGGCTACACCTTC
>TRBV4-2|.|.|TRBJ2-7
CASSYDYEQYF
TGTGCCAGCAGCTACGACTACGAGCAGTACTTC
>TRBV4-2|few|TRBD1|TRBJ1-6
CASSQESAGGDILNSPLHF
TGTGCCAGCAGCCAAGAGTCTGCAGGGGGCGACATCCTAAATTCACCCCTCCACTTT
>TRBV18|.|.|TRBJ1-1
CASSPSQGNTEAFF
TGTGCCAGCTCACCTTCTCAGGGGAACACTGAAGCTTTCTTT
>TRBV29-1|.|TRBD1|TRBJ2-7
CSVDRGSGTGEQYF
TGCAGCGTTGATCGGGGTTCGGGGACAGGCGAGCAGTACTTC
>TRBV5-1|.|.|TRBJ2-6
CASSAVLRANVLTF
TGCGCCAGCAGCGCCGTCCTTCGGGCCAACGTCCTGACTTTC
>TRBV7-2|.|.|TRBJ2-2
CASSLRAALMTGELFF
TGTGCCAGCAGCTTACGGGCGGCTCTTATGACCGGGGAGCTGTTTTTT
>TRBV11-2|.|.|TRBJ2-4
CASSLVGINIQYF
TGTGCCAGCAGCTTAGTCGGCATAAACATTCAGTACTTC
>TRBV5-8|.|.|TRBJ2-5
CASSWLQETQYF
TGTGCCAGCAGCTGGCTCCAAGAGACCCAGTACTTC
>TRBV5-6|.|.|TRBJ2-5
CASSLGGLQETQYF
TGTGCCAGCAGCTTGGGGGGTTTACAAGAGACCCAGTACTTC
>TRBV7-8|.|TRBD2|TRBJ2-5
CASSPSASGPHRETQYF
TGTGCCAGCAGCCCATCGGCTAGCGGGCCCCACCGAGAGACCCAGTACTTC
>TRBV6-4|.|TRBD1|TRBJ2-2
CASSRTGTANTGELFF
TGTGCCAGCAGTCGAACCGGGACAGCAAACACCGGGGAGCTGTTTTTT
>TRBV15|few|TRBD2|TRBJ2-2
CATSRGSSGADTGELFF
TGTGCCACCAGCAGGGGGAGTAGCGGGGCAGACACAGGGGAGCTGTTTTTT
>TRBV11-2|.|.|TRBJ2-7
CASSLASSYEQYF
TGTGCCAGCAGCTTGGCCAGTTCCTACGAGCAGTACTTC
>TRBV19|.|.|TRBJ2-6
CASSRAIVSGANVLTF
TGTGCCAGTAGCCGGGCTATAGTCTCTGGGGCCAACGTCCTGACTTTC
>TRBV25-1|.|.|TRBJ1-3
CASRPTSGNTIYF
TGTGCCAGCAGGCCGACCTCTGGAAACACCATATATTTT
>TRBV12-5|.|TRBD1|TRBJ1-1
CASGLQQGAAFF
TGTGCTAGTGGTCTGCAACAGGGGGCGGCTTTCTTT
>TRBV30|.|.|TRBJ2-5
CAWSRETQYF
TGTGCCTGGAGTAGGGAGACCCAGTACTTC
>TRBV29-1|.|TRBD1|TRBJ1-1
CSVKPGQGYTEAFF
TGCAGCGTCAAACCGGGACAGGGATACACTGAAGCTTTCTTT
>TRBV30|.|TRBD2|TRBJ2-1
CAWRGLAGGPEFF
TGTGCCTGGAGAGGACTAGCGGGGGGGCCGGAGTTCTTC
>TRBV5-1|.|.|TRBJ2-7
CASSLGSRAEKQYF
TGCGCCAGCAGCTTGGGGAGTAGGGCGGAAAAGCAGTACTTC
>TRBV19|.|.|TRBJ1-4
CASSRGGSNEKLFF
TGTGCCAGTAGTCGCGGGGGCTCTAATGAAAAACTGTTTTTT
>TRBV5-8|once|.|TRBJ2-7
CASSSRPSYEQYF
TGTGCCAGCAGCAGTAGACCATCCTACGAGCAGTACTTC
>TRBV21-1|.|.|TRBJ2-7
CAKGQNYEQYF
TGTGCCAAAGGACAGAACTACGAGCAGTACTTC
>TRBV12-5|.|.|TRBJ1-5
CASAPGEVTNQPQHF
TGTGCTAGTGCCCCGGGTGAAGTCACCAATCAGCCCCAGCATTTT
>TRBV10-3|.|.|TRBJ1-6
CAISSPGSPYNSPLHF
TGTGCCATCAGTTCCCCAGGGAGTCCCTATAATTCACCCCTCCACTTT
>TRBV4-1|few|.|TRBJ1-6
CASSQVLPGLSPLHF
TGCGCCAGCAGCCAAGTTTTGCCGGGACTATCACCCCTCCACTTT
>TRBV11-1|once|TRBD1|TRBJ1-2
CASSQGTGLAYGYTF
TGTGCCAGCAGCCAAGGGACAGGGCTTGCCTATGGCTACACCTTC
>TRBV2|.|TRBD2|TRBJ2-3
CASSEAVAGGYDTQYF
TGTGCCAGCAGTGAAGCGGTAGCGGGGGGATACGATACGCAGTATTTT